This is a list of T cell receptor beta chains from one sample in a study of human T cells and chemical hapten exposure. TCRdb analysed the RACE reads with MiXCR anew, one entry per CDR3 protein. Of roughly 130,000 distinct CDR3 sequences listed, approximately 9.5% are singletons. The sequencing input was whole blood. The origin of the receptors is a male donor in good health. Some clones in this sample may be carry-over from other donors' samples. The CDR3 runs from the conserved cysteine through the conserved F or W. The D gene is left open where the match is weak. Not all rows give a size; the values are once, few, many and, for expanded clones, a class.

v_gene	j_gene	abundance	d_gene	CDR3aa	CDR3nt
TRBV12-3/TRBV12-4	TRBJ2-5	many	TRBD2	CASSLGTSGSTETQYF	TGTGCCAGCAGTTTGGGGACTAGCGGGAGTACGGAGACCCAGTACTTC
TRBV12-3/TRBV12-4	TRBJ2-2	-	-	CASSLGGSNTGELFF	TGTGCCAGCAGTTTGGGAGGTTCGAACACCGGGGAGCTGTTTTTT
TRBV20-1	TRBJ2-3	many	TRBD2	CSASQEHAGGRNTQYF	TGCAGTGCTAGCCAGGAACACGCGGGAGGGAGAAATACGCAGTATTTT
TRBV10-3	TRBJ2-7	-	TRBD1	CAISDPTGTGGYEQYF	TGTGCCATCAGTGATCCAACCGGGACAGGGGGGTATGAGCAGTACTTC
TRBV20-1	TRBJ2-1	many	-	CSARDPNPRGSYNEQFF	TGCAGTGCTAGAGATCCAAACCCCCGTGGCTCCTACAATGAGCAGTTCTTC
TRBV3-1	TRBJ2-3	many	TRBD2	CASSQGAGDADTQYF	TGTGCCAGCAGCCAAGGAGCGGGGGACGCAGATACGCAGTATTTT
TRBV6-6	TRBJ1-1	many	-	CASSYPGRDTEAFF	TGTGCCAGCAGTTACCCCGGACGGGACACTGAAGCTTTCTTT
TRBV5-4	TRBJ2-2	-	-	CASSTARGTGTGELFF	TGTGCCAGCAGCACCGCTAGAGGGACGGGCACCGGGGAGCTGTTTTTT
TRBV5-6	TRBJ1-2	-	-	CASSFTGLGYTF	TGTGCCAGCAGCTTTACAGGGCTTGGCTACACCTTC
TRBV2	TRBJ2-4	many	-	CASNAWSSDIQYF	TGTGCCAGCAATGCGTGGAGTAGCGACATTCAGTACTTC
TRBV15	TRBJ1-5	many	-	CATSRDHEGLGNQPQHF	TGTGCCACCAGCAGAGATCACGAGGGGTTAGGCAATCAGCCCCAGCATTTT
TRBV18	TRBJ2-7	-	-	CASSPGLRDEQYF	TGTGCCAGCTCACCGGGACTTCGGGACGAGCAGTACTTC
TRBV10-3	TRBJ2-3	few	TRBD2	CAISESRGGSDTQYF	TGTGCCATCAGTGAGTCGCGGGGGGGCTCAGATACGCAGTATTTT
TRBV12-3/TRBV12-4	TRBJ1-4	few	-	CASSLADRREKLFF	TGTGCCAGCAGTTTAGCGGACCGACGGGAAAAACTGTTTTTT
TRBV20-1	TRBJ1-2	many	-	CSARENYGYTF	TGCAGTGCTAGGGAGAACTATGGCTACACCTTC
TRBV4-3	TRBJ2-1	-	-	CASSQVDGGASGNEQFF	TGCGCCAGCAGCCAAGTGGATGGGGGGGCCTCTGGGAATGAGCAGTTCTTC
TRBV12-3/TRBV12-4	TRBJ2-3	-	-	CASSPLSVGVLPTDTQYF	TGTGCCAGCAGTCCCCTTAGCGTCGGGGTCCTGCCCACAGATACGCAGTATTTT
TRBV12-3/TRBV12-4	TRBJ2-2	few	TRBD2	CASRLAGERTGELFF	TGTGCCAGCAGACTAGCGGGAGAAAGGACCGGGGAGCTGTTTTTT
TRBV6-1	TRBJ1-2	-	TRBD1	CASRPGTDYGYTF	TGTGCCAGCAGACCTGGGACAGACTATGGCTACACCTTC
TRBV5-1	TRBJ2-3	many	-	CASSNLQGSGTDTQYF	TGCGCCAGCAGTAATCTGCAGGGATCCGGCACAGATACGCAGTATTTT
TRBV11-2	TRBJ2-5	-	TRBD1	CASSLARQGASETQYF	TGTGCCAGCAGCTTAGCCCGACAGGGGGCGAGCGAGACCCAGTACTTC
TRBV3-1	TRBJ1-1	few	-	CASSQDSYTEAFF	TGTGCCAGCAGCCAAGATAGCTACACTGAAGCTTTCTTT
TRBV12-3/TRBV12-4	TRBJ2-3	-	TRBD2	CASSPGTRSDTQYF	TGTGCCAGCAGCCCCGGGACTAGATCAGATACGCAGTATTTT
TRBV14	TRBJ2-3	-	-	CASSAGTRLRAQYF	TGTGCCAGCAGCGCCGGGACTCGACTCAGGGCGCAGTATTTT
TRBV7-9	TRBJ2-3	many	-	CASARGAATDTQYF	TGTGCCAGTGCGAGAGGCGCGGCAACAGATACGCAGTATTTT
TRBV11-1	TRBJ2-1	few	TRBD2	CASSRTSGAYNEQFF	TGTGCCAGCAGCCGGACTAGCGGGGCATACAATGAGCAGTTCTTC
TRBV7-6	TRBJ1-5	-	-	CASSLEAGQNQPQHF	TGTGCCAGCAGCTTAGAGGCAGGCCAGAATCAGCCCCAGCATTTT
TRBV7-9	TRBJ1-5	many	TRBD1	CASSLTTGGSNQPQHF	TGTGCCAGCAGCTTAACGACAGGGGGGAGCAATCAGCCCCAGCATTTT
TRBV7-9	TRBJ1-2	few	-	CAIVGGTRSNYGYTF	TGTGCCATAGTCGGGGGGACACGTTCTAACTATGGCTACACCTTC
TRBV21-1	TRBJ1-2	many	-	CASTSFGDKTWYGYTF	TGTGCCAGCACCTCTTTCGGGGATAAGACTTGGTATGGCTACACCTTC